Below, 5 T cell receptor beta chains from the same sample are listed, as sequenced in a study of T cells after yellow fever vaccination. One entry per CDR3 protein, called by TCRdb with MiXCR from the 5' RACE reads. Of 620,000 or so distinct CDR3 sequences detected, roughly an eighth appear once; the ten largest clones hold about 15%. This sample comprised PBMCs, obtained on the day of the yellow fever booster vaccination. The receptors were gathered from a man aged 30 to 39 who received the YFV17D yellow fever vaccine.

This clonotype has more than one count but fewer than ten. The V call is TRBV19, the J call TRBJ2-1; TRBD2 agrees at 7 bases. The CDR3 totals 15 residues. CDR1 is LNHDA, CDR2 SQIVND, per germline (reference sequence). J lost 10 bases, V lost 3 bases, and 12 bases had no gene match. CDR3: CASSMASGLAYEQFF. DNA for the CDR3: TGTGCCAGTAGTATGGCTAGCGGTTTAGCATACGAGCAGTTCTTC.

The chain joins TRBV3-1 to TRBJ2-5, with D possibly being TRBD1 (6 bases). This CDR3 contains 17 residues. Between the trimmed V and J ends, which lost 1 base and 4 bases, there was a span of 19 bases. Germline loops: CDR1 LGHDT, CDR2 YNNKEL (reference sequence). As DNA, the CDR3 is TGTGCCAGCAGCCAAGTCCCACAGGGCGGGCAGAGAGAGACCCAGTACTTC. The encoded protein is CASSQVPQGGQRETQYF.

The DNA of the CDR3 is TGCAGTGCTAGAGCCGGTCGGGAGAACACTGAAGCTTTCTTT. Amino acids: CSARAGRENTEAFF. The chain combines TRBV20-1 with TRBJ1-1; D uncertain. In germline, CDR1 is DFQATT, CDR2 SNEGSKA (reference sequence). The V end was cut by 1 base, the J end by 1 base, with 10 bases between. The length of the CDR3 is 14 residues.

Many counts were recorded for this clonotype. The gene calls are TRBV7-2 and TRBJ2-1, with 7 bases that match TRBD1. CDR1 is SGHTA and CDR2 is FQGNSA in the germline V gene. The CDR3 spans 15 residues. The V gene end was trimmed by 3 bases and the J gene end by 4 bases; junction bases not matched to a gene: 6. CDR3 coding DNA: TGTGCCAGCAGCTTCTCCAGGGGGAATTACAATGAGCAGTTCTTC. This translates into CASSFSRGNYNEQFF.

DNA of the CDR3: TGTGCCAGCACCTCTGGTGGGGTGGGTAATCAGCCCCAGCATTTT. Its protein product is CASTSGGVGNQPQHF. The chain joins TRBV28 to TRBJ1-5; D is ambiguous. The CDR3 consists of 15 residues. From germline, CDR1 is MDHEN and CDR2 SYDVKM. V dropped 7 bases and J dropped 4 bases, with 17 bases sitting between them.